This entry features one TCR beta chain sequence. Its antigen is not known. The data originate from a study of graft-versus-host responses after intestinal transplantation. Study-wide background: The whole recipient group had anti-thymocyte globulin induction followed by tacrolimus and steroids for 2 to 3 years.

Study-wide results and caveats: Allografts of patients with graft-donor T cell macrochimerism showed high graft-versus-host to host-versus-graft clone ratios. GvH clones turned up in recipient marrow; some had shown up first in ileum or blood.

Method: immunoSEQ multiplex PCR; TCRdb's copy keeps in-frame clones and lacks some. This sample has tens of thousands of clones; 95% occur once, and the top ten carry under 0.3%. The source material was unstimulated CD8+ T cells sorted from spleen or lymph node cells, sampled before transplant. This receptor was taken from a human donor who was the organ donor for an intestinal transplant.

CDR3 amino acids: CASSFTNEKLFF. DNA of the CDR3: TGTGCCAGCAGTTTTACTAATGAAAAACTGTTTTTT. V is TRBV27 and J is TRBJ1-4; D remains ambiguous. The CDR3 runs 12 residues. Germline CDR1 reads MNHEY; CDR2 reads SMNVEV (reference sequence). Trimming took 3 bases from V and 2 from J, leaving 1 base between them. Supplemented by reference TRBV27 and TRBJ1-4, the full variable domain reads EAQVTQNPRYLITVTGKKLTVTCSQNMNHEYMSWYRQDPGLGLRQIYYSMNVEVTDKGDVPEGYKVSRKEKRNFPLILESPSPNQTSLYFCASSFTNEKLFFGSGTQLSVL.